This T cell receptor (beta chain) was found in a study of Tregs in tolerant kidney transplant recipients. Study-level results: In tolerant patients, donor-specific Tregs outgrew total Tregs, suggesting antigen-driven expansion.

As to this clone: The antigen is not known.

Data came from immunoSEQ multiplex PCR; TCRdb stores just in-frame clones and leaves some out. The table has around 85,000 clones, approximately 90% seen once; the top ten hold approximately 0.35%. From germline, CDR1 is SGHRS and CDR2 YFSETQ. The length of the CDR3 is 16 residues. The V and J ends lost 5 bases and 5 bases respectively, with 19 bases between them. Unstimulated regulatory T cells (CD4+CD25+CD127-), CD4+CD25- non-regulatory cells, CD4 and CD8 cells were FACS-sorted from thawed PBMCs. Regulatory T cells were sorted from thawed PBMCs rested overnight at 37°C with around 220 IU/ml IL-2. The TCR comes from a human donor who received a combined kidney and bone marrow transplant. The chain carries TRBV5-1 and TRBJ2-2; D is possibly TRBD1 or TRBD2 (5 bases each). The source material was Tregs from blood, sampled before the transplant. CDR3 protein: CASSMEGTLFTGELFF. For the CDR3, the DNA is TGCGCCAGCAGTATGGAAGGGACCCTCTTTACCGGGGAGCTGTTTTTT.